Listed here is a single TCR beta chain. Its antigen remains unknown. The data were obtained in a study of brain T cells in children with intractable seizures. Study-level points and caveats: Only CDR3 sequence similarity suggested viral specificity, without known HCMV serostatus.

Sequenced by immunoSEQ multiplex PCR; TCRdb stores in-frame clones only, minus some. Of hundreds of thousands of clones listed, 93% are singletons. Germline V gives CDR1 SGHNT, CDR2 YYREEE (reference sequence). The CDR3 spans 17 residues. The V end was cut by 4 bases, the J end by 0 bases, with 17 bases between. The time point denotes: blood from clinic visit 5 months post-surgery; TSC patient then seizure free. Surgery cases with the highest brain T cell transcript signatures were chosen for sequencing. The gene calls are TRBV5-4 and TRBJ2-1, with D tentatively TRBD1 or TRBD2 (6 bases each). This TCR was sampled from a boy under two years old with tuberous sclerosis and intractable seizures. This specimen was peripheral blood, taken more than 4 months after surgery. The CDR3 nucleotides read TGTGCCAGCAGCCCACGGCAACGGGGGCCCTCCTACAATGAGCAGTTCTTC. This sequence encodes CASSPRQRGPSYNEQFF.